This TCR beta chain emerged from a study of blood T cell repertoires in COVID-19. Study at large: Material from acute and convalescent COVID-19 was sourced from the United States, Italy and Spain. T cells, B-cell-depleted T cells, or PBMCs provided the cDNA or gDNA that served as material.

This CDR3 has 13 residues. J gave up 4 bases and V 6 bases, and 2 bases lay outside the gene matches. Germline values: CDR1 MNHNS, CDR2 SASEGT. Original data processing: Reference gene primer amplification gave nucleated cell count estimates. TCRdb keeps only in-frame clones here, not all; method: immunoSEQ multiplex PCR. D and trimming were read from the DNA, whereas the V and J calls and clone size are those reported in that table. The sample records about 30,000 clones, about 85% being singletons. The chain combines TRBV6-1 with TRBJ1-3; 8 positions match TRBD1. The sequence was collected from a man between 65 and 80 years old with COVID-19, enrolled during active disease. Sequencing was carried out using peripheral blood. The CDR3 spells CASRTGAGNTIYF. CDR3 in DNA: TGTGCCAGCAGGACAGGGGCAGGAAACACCATATATTTT.